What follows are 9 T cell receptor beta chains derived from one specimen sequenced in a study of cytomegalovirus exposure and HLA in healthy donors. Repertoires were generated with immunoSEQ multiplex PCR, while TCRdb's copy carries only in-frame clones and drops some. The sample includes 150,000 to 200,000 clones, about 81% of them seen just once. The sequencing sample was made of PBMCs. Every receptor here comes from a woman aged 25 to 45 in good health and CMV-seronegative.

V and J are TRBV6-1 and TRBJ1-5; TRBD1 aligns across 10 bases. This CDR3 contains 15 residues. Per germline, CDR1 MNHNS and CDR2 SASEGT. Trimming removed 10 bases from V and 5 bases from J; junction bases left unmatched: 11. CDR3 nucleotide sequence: TGTGCCACTTCTACCGACAGGGGGCGTGATCAGCCCCAGCATTTT. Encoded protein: CATSTDRGRDQPQHF.

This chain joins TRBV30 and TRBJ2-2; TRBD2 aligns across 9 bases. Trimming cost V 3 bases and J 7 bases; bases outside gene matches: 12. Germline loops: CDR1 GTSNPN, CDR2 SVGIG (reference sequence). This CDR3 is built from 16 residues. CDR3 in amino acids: CAWRTKRGVLDGELFF. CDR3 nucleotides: TGTGCCTGGAGGACGAAGCGGGGGGTATTGGACGGGGAGCTGTTTTTT.

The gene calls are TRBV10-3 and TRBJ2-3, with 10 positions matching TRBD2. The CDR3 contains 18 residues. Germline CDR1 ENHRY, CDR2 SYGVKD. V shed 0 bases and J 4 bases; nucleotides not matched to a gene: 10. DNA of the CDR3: TGTGCCATCAGTGAGTCGAGATCTAGCGGGAGTTTCTCAGATACGCAGTATTTT. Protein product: CAISESRSSGSFSDTQYF.

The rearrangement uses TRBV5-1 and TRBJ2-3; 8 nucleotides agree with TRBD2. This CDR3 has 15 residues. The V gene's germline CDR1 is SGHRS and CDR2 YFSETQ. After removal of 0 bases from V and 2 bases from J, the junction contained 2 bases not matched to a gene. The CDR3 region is CASSLASGFTDTQYF. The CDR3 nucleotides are TGCGCCAGCAGCTTGGCTAGCGGGTTCACAGATACGCAGTATTTT.

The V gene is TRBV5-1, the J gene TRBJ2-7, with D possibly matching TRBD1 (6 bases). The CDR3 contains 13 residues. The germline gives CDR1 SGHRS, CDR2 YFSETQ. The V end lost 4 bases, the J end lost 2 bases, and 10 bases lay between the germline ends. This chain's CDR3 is CASSKDSAYEQYF. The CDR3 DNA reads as TGCGCCAGCAGCAAGGACAGCGCCTACGAGCAGTACTTC.

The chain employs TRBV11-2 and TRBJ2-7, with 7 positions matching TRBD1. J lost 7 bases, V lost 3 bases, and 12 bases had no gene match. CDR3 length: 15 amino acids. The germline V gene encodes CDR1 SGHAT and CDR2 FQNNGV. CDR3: CASSFDGRDSGEQYF. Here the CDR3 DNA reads TGTGCCAGCAGCTTTGACGGACGGGACAGTGGGGAGCAGTACTTC. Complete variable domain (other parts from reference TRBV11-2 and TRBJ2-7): EAGVAQSPRYKIIEKRQSVAFWCNPISGHATLYWYQQILGQGPKLLIQFQNNGVVDDSQLPKDRFSAERLKGVDSTLKIQPAKLEDSAVYLCASSFDGRDSGEQYFGPGTRLTVT.

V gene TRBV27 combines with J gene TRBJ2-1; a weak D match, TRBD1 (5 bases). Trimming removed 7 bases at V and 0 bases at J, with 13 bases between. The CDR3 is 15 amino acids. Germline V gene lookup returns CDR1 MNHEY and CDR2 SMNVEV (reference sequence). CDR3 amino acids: CASNPLDSSYNEQFF. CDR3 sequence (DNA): TGTGCCAGCAACCCCCTAGACAGCTCCTACAATGAGCAGTTCTTC.

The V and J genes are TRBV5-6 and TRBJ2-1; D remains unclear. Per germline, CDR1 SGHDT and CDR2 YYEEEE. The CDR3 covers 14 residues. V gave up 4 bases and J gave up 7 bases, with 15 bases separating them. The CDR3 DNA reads TGTGCCAGCAGCCTCTGGTCCGGGTTTAATGAGCAGTTCTTC. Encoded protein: CASSLWSGFNEQFF.

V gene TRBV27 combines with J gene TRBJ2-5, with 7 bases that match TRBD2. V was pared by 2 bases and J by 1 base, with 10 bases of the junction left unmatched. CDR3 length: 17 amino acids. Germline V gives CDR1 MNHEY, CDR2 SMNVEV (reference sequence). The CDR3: CASSLKPTSSFQETQYF. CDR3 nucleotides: TGTGCCAGCAGTTTAAAGCCGACTAGCTCATTCCAAGAGACCCAGTACTTC.